Below, 13 T cell receptor beta chains from the same sample are listed, as sequenced in a study of CD8+CD57+ T cells in acquired aplastic anemia. Patients picked for sequencing had shown CD8+CD57+ cell expansion detected by flow cytometry. Profiles of TCR beta VDJ and CDR3 were generated from a genomic DNA template. TCRdb re-derived calls from the reads in MiXCR, one entry per CDR3 protein. The sample consists of around 200,000 distinct CDR3 sequences, less than 50% of them appearing once. Sequencing used sorted CD4+, CD8+, or CD8+CD57+ T cells (not recorded which) from PBMCs. These receptors came from a human donor with aplastic anemia.

This clonotype has at least ten counts. This chain uses TRBV10-3 with TRBJ2-3; D not resolved. This CDR3 region has 12 residues. V was shortened by 0 bases and J by 4 bases, with 2 bases between the two germline ends. Germline values: CDR1 ENHRY, CDR2 SYGVKD. The CDR3 DNA is TGTGCCATCAGTGAGTCGTCAGATACGCAGTATTTT. Residues: CAISESSDTQYF.

This clonotype has only one observation. The J gene is TRBJ2-7, the V gene TRBV2; D unresolved. Germline CDR1 and CDR2: SNHLY and FYNNEI. V was cut by 9 bases and J by 0 bases, with 9 bases left in between. The CDR3 is made up of 12 amino acids. The CDR3 DNA reads as TGTGCCAGTACGAAAGACTCCTACGAGCAGTACTTC. It translates to CASTKDSYEQYF. Based on the CDR3 plus reference TRBV2 and TRBJ2-7, the full variable domain is EPEVTQTPSHQVTQMGQEVILRCVPISNHLYFYWYRQILGQKVEFLVSFYNNEISEKSEIFDDQFSVERPDGSNFTLKIRSTKLEDSAMYFCASTKDSYEQYFGPGTRLTVT.

In this sample, this clonotype turned up a few times. The gene calls are TRBV28 and TRBJ2-3; 7 bases match TRBD2. After removal of 3 bases from V and 4 bases from J, the junction contained 7 bases not matched to a gene. The CDR3 sequence is 15 residues long. Germline V gene sequence: CDR1 MDHEN, CDR2 SYDVKM. The CDR3 coding sequence is TGTGCCAGCAGTTTCGGACTAGTTCTTTCAGATACGCAGTATTTT. It is translated as CASSFGLVLSDTQYF.

This clonotype was seen only once. The rearrangement uses TRBV3-1 and TRBJ2-1; D might be TRBD1 (5 bases). With 5 bases removed from V and 9 bases from J, the gap between germline ends came to 14 bases. The CDR3 spans 13 residues. Germline CDR1 LGHDT, CDR2 YNNKEL (reference sequence). The chain's CDR3 is CASSLAGMGEQFF. The CDR3 region has the DNA TGTGCCAGCAGCTTAGCAGGGATGGGTGAGCAGTTCTTC.

This clonotype was seen just once. V and J are TRBV6-1 and TRBJ2-7; 7 bases are shared with TRBD1. The germline V gene encodes CDR1 MNHNS and CDR2 SASEGT. This CDR3 comprises 16 residues. The V gene end was trimmed by 10 bases and the J gene end by 3 bases; junction bases not matched to a gene: 18. This CDR3 reads CATKEDLGTELYEQYF. The CDR3 DNA reads TGTGCCACCAAAGAAGACCTCGGGACAGAACTCTACGAGCAGTACTTC.

The chain employs TRBV13 and TRBJ2-5; 9 bases are a match to TRBD1. The CDR3 consists of 16 residues. Germline V gene data show CDR1 as PRHDT and CDR2 as FYEKMQ (reference sequence). The trim removed 5 bases at V and 5 bases at J, leaving 12 bases unmatched. Here the CDR3 DNA reads TGTGCCAGCAGCCGCACTGGACAGGGGAACCGGGAGACCCAGTACTTC. Translated: CASSRTGQGNRETQYF.

A few counts support this clonotype. The chain couples TRBV12-5 to TRBJ1-5, with TRBD1 matching 8 bases. The length of the CDR3 is 17 residues. Per germline, CDR1 LGHNT and CDR2 FRNRAP. The junction had 5 bases not matched to a gene; V was cut back by 0 bases and J by 1 base. The CDR3 bases are TGTGCTAGTGGTTTGGTATCGACAGGGGTAAGCAATCAGCCCCAGCATTTT. Translated: CASGLVSTGVSNQPQHF.

This clonotype was picked up a small number of times. A much larger clone lies one base from this, so it may be a read error. The V and J genes are TRBV7-9 and TRBJ2-7; D is possibly TRBD1 or TRBD2 (5 bases each). Germline CDR1 reads SEHNR; CDR2 reads FQNEAQ (reference sequence). This CDR3 contains 14 residues. The V and J ends lost 5 bases and 9 bases respectively, with 20 bases between them. The DNA of the CDR3 is TGTGCCAGCAGCCTGTCGGCGCATTGGGACGGGCAGTACTTC. This translates into CASSLSAHWDGQYF.

In this sample, this clonotype turned up many times. The chain uses TRBV20-1 and TRBJ1-5; the match to TRBD1 covers 8 bases. This CDR3 has 17 amino acids. V shed 0 bases, J shed 6 bases, and the junction held 13 bases outside the gene matches. CDR1 DFQATT and CDR2 SNEGSKA come from the germline V gene (reference sequence). The CDR3 DNA is TGCAGTGCTAGAGACCGCAGACAGGGGACCGTCCCTCAGCCCCAGCATTTT. Amino acids: CSARDRRQGTVPQPQHF.

This clonotype was counted a single time. In DNA, the CDR3 is TGTGCCAGCAGACTGGGACAGGGAGTCGCCCCCCTCCACTTT. Its translation is CASRLGQGVAPLHF. The chain recombines TRBV2 with TRBJ1-6, with 9 bases fitting TRBD1. Looked up from germline, CDR1 is SNHLY and CDR2 is FYNNEI. The CDR3 is 14 residues long. The V and J ends lost 6 bases and 13 bases, in that order; junction bases with no gene match: 10.

The CDR3 protein is CASSIGRWLADQEQYF. DNA of the CDR3: TGTGCCAGTAGTATAGGCCGGTGGCTAGCGGACCAGGAGCAGTACTTC. V gene TRBV19 combines with J gene TRBJ2-7; 7 bases fit TRBD2. CDR1 is LNHDA, CDR2 SQIVND, per germline (reference sequence). The J segment lost 7 bases and the V segment lost 1 base, leaving 13 bases of the junction unmatched. The CDR3 is 16 residues long.

J is TRBJ2-5 and V is TRBV24-1; D might be TRBD1 or TRBD2, each matching 5 bases. Trimming stripped 3 bases from V and 5 bases from J, with 15 bases between. This CDR3 comprises 15 residues. Germline V CDR1 and CDR2: KGHDR, SFDVKD. CDR3 region: CATSDGTTTRETQYF. The CDR3 DNA sequence: TGTGCCACCAGTGATGGGACCACAACGAGGGAGACCCAGTACTTC.

V usage is TRBV7-6 and J usage is TRBJ2-2; a weak D match, TRBD1 (6 bases). From germline, CDR1 is SGHVS and CDR2 FNYEAQ. Trimming shortened V by 6 bases and J by 6 bases, and 14 bases separated the two germline ends. CDR3 length equals 14 residues. CDR3 coding DNA: TGTGCCAGCAGACTTAACGAGGGGGCCGGGGAGCTGTTTTTT. Amino acid sequence: CASRLNEGAGELFF.